These 17 T cell receptor beta chains share one sample of origin, sequenced in a study of T cells in Graves' hyperthyroidism and ophthalmopathy. Template material for amplifying TCR beta CDR3 regions consisted of RNA transcripts. The HTBI set primed first-round TCR CDR3 RT-PCR. TCRdb re-analysed the multiplex PCR reads in MiXCR, keeping a single row per CDR3 protein. The table has about 410,000 distinct CDR3 sequences, roughly 15% seen once. The sequenced sample consisted of blood. The receptors derive from a woman aged 30 to 39 with Graves' ophthalmopathy.

This clonotype was observed a few times. V usage is TRBV6-1 and J usage is TRBJ2-1; D possibly corresponds to TRBD2 (6 bases). The V end was cut by 4 bases, the J end by 10 bases, with 14 bases between. This CDR3 is built from 13 residues. Germline CDR1 reads MNHNS; CDR2 reads SASEGT. The CDR3 DNA reads TGTGCCAGCAGTGCGGCCAGTGGGGGGGAGCAGTTCTTC. Its translation: CASSAASGGEQFF.

This clonotype was observed many times. The chain is built from TRBV3-1 and TRBJ1-4; no clear D gene. CDR1 and CDR2 (germline): LGHDT, YNNKEL (reference sequence). The CDR3 is 14 amino acids. Trimming took off 6 bases at V and 0 bases at J, with 8 bases between the two ends. This chain's CDR3 is CASRARATNEKLFF. CDR3 sequence (DNA): TGTGCCAGCAGGGCACGCGCAACTAATGAAAAACTGTTTTTT.

This clonotype was seen a few times. V is TRBV5-4 and J is TRBJ2-7; either TRBD1 or TRBD2 may fit D (5 bases each). The CDR3 runs to 15 residues. The V end lost 0 bases, the J end lost 4 bases, and 14 bases lay between the germline ends. Germline assignment: CDR1 SGHNT and CDR2 YYREEE (reference sequence). CDR3 protein: CASSLAGREPYEQYF. Here the CDR3 DNA reads TGTGCCAGCAGCTTGGCCGGCAGGGAGCCTTACGAGCAGTACTTC.

This sequence joins TRBV10-2 and TRBJ2-7, with 7 bases lining up with TRBD1. J was trimmed by 3 bases and V by 6 bases; bases with no gene match: 2. Germline-derived CDR1 and CDR2 are WSHSY and SAAADI. CDR3 size: 12 residues. DNA of the CDR3: TGCGCCAGCAGCTACAGGGGCTACGAGCAGTACTTC. This gives the protein CASSYRGYEQYF.

This clonotype was counted a single time. The chain is built from TRBV5-1 and TRBJ2-3, with D uncertain. V gave up 4 bases and J gave up 5 bases, with 8 bases separating them. CDR3 length equals 12 residues. Germline V gene lookup returns CDR1 SGHRS and CDR2 YFSETQ. The CDR3 spells CASSLELDTQYF. DNA for the CDR3: TGCGCCAGCAGCCTAGAGCTAGATACGCAGTATTTT.

For this clonotype: This may arise from a read error, as a much more abundant clone is one base away. The chain employs TRBV6-1 and TRBJ2-5, with 7 positions matching TRBD2. Losses at the gene ends were 6 bases for V and 7 bases for J; bases not matched to a gene: 20. This CDR3 contains 17 residues. The germline V gene has CDR1 MNHNS and CDR2 SASEGT. Written as DNA, the CDR3 is TGTGCCAGCAGACGCCTGGCTAGCGAGGGACTAAGGGGGACCCAGTACTTC. This codes for CASRRLASEGLRGTQYF.

This clonotype has a count of ten or more. V gene TRBV30 combines with J gene TRBJ2-5, with 9 bases lining up with TRBD2. This CDR3 comprises 14 residues. Germline assignment: CDR1 GTSNPN and CDR2 SVGIG (reference sequence). V was clipped by 2 bases and J by 4 bases; unmatched bases: 5. CDR3 sequence (DNA): TGTGCCTGGAGTAGCGGGGGGAAGTCAGAGACCCAGTACTTC. This translates into CAWSSGGKSETQYF.

This clonotype was observed many times. V and J are TRBV12-3 or TRBV12-4 and TRBJ2-7; TRBD2 might be the D (7 bases). Trimming removed 0 bases from V and 3 bases from J, with 15 bases in between. The CDR3 spans 16 residues. CDR3 residues: CASSLAAGRGNYEQYF. CDR3 bases: TGTGCCAGCAGTTTAGCAGCAGGGAGGGGGAACTACGAGCAGTACTTC.

This clonotype occurred a few times. This chain links TRBV6-1 with TRBJ2-3, with D tentatively TRBD1 (5 bases). The CDR3 is 12 amino acids. Germline CDR1 and CDR2: MNHNS and SASEGT. Trimming removed 7 bases at V and 9 bases at J, with 14 bases between. The CDR3 DNA reads TGTGCCAGCACCTCCCGCGCAGGGACGCAGTATTTT. Protein: CASTSRAGTQYF.

This clonotype occurred many times. The genes are TRBV12-3 or TRBV12-4 and TRBJ2-3; 9 bases agree with TRBD2. V trimming: 5 bases; J trimming: 6 bases; junction bases outside the gene matches: 9. The CDR3 has 15 residues. CDR3 coding DNA: TGTGCCAGCAGTCCGTCTAGCGGGGAGATCGATACGCAGTATTTT. Its translation: CASSPSSGEIDTQYF.

This clonotype appeared many times. The V call is TRBV12-5, the J call TRBJ2-4, with 7 bases that match TRBD1. The CDR3 runs to 16 residues. Germline V gene data show CDR1 as LGHNT and CDR2 as FRNRAP. Losses at the gene ends were 1 base for V and 1 base for J; bases not matched to a gene: 4. CDR3 nucleotide sequence: TGTGCTAGTGGTTTGGCCCAGGGGGATGCCAAAAACATTCAGTACTTC. Its protein is CASGLAQGDAKNIQYF. Full variable domain (missing parts from reference TRBV12-5 and TRBJ2-4): DARVTQTPRHKVTEMGQEVTMRCQPILGHNTVFWYRQTMMQGLELLAYFRNRAPLDDSGMPKDRFSAEMPDATLATLKIQPSEPRDSAVYFCASGLAQGDAKNIQYFGAGTRLSVL.

This sequence joins TRBV20-1 and TRBJ2-5; D uncertain. This CDR3 contains 10 residues. Trimming took off 7 bases at V and 3 bases at J, with 6 bases between the two ends. Looked up from germline, CDR1 is DFQATT and CDR2 is SNEGSKA (reference sequence). The CDR3 spells CSVEKETQYF. The CDR3 DNA reads TGCAGTGTAGAAAAAGAGACCCAGTACTTC.

The table lists this clonotype with a few counts. The V call is TRBV6-1, the J call TRBJ2-1, with a tentative D call TRBD1 (6 bases). V lost 7 bases to trimming and J lost 3 bases, with 13 bases between them. CDR1 is MNHNS and CDR2 is SASEGT in the germline V gene. The CDR3 covers 14 residues. CDR3 residues: CASTRRDNYNEQFF. In nucleotides, the CDR3 is TGTGCCAGCACTCGCCGGGACAACTACAATGAGCAGTTCTTC.

The chain combines TRBV6-1 with TRBJ2-7; D tentatively fits TRBD1 or TRBD2 (5 bases each). The CDR3 has 15 amino acids. The V end lost 9 bases, the J end lost 6 bases, and 24 bases lay between the germline ends. Germline V lookup: CDR1 MNHNS, CDR2 SASEGT. The CDR3 sequence is CASSPTGAPVSEQYF. In nucleotides, the CDR3 is TGTGCCAGTAGCCCTACCGGGGCCCCCGTCTCCGAGCAGTACTTC.

This clonotype has ten or more counts. The chain links TRBV30 to TRBJ1-5; D is ambiguous. This CDR3 contains 12 residues. Trimming pared 4 bases from V and 9 bases from J, leaving 13 bases between. Germline loops: CDR1 GTSNPN, CDR2 SVGIG (reference sequence). In DNA, the CDR3 is TGTGCCTGGAAGGAGGGATTGGGGCCCCAGCATTTT. This sequence encodes CAWKEGLGPQHF.

There are many counts of this clonotype. The chain employs TRBV20-1 and TRBJ2-7; a possible D gene is TRBD2 (6 bases). The germline V and J ends were trimmed by 3 bases and 4 bases, with 10 bases remaining between them. In germline, CDR1 is DFQATT, CDR2 SNEGSKA (reference sequence). The CDR3 length is 12 residues. The CDR3 DNA follows: TGCAGTGCTAGTGGCGGGGTTTACGAGCAGTACTTC. It is translated as CSASGGVYEQYF.

The chain recombines TRBV5-5 with TRBJ1-3; unclear D gene. CDR3 size: 15 residues. Germline V CDR1 and CDR2: SGHKS, YYEKEE (reference sequence). With 0 bases removed from V and 2 bases from J, the gap between germline ends came to 9 bases. The CDR3 sequence: CASSLDGPAGNTIYF. The DNA for the CDR3 is TGTGCCAGCAGCTTGGACGGGCCGGCTGGAAACACCATATATTTT.